The clone carrying this TCR beta chain was seen only a few times. CDR1 MNHNY and CDR2 SVGAGI come from the germline V gene (reference sequence). The V gene end was trimmed by 4 bases and the J gene end by 4 bases; junction bases not matched to a gene: 0. The CDR3 has 13 residues. This entry belongs to a study of blood T cell repertoires in COVID-19. Per the original data handling: Estimates of nucleated cell counts were drawn from the amplification of reference gene primers. Sequencing used immunoSEQ multiplex PCR; TCRdb keeps in-frame clones, though not all of them. V, J and clone size are taken as reported in that table, and D and trimming were inferred from the DNA itself. The sample lists 310,000 or so clones; 87% were seen once.

The sequencing sample was made of peripheral blood. This TCR came from a man under 40 with COVID-19, enrolled during active disease. The gene calls are TRBV6-6 and TRBJ1-1, with 10 bases that match TRBD1. The CDR3 sequence is CASSWTGGTEAFF. In nucleotides, the CDR3 is TGTGCCAGCAGTTGGACAGGGGGCACTGAAGCTTTCTTT.